This T cell receptor (beta chain) was profiled in a study of OX40 agonist ivuxolimab in advanced cancers. Study-wide background: Given to patients was ivuxolimab, an agonistic anti-OX40 (CD134) antibody. Points from the study as a whole: Among expanded peripheral T cells, antigen specificity went undetermined.

Germline lookup yields CDR1 SGDLS and CDR2 YYNGEE. This CDR3 region has 16 residues. V was shortened by 3 bases and J by 0 bases, with 13 bases between the two germline ends. Patients with a history of autoimmune disease or on systemic immunosuppression were excluded. A single count supports this clone. Its antigen is as yet unknown. Assay: immunoSEQ multiplex PCR; the TCRdb copy retains only in-frame clones and omits some. The data contain 55,000 to 70,000 clones, around 83% of them singletons. The TCR sequence derives from an adult with an advanced solid tumor such as melanoma, head and neck, liver or kidney cancer. The chain employs TRBV9 and TRBJ1-3; no definite D call. The starting material was CD4+ or CD8+ T cells sorted from blood, obtained in a trial of the OX40 agonist ivuxolimab. The CDR3, as DNA: TGTGCCAGCAGCGCCCCACGTTGGGGCTCTGGAAACACCATATATTTT. Its protein product is CASSAPRWGSGNTIYF. Supplemented by reference TRBV9 and TRBJ1-3, the full variable domain reads DSGVTQTPKHLITATGQRVTLRCSPRSGDLSVYWYQQSLDQGLQFLIQYYNGEERAKGNILERFSAQQFPDLHSELNLSSLELGDSALYFCASSAPRWGSGNTIYFGEGSWLTVV.